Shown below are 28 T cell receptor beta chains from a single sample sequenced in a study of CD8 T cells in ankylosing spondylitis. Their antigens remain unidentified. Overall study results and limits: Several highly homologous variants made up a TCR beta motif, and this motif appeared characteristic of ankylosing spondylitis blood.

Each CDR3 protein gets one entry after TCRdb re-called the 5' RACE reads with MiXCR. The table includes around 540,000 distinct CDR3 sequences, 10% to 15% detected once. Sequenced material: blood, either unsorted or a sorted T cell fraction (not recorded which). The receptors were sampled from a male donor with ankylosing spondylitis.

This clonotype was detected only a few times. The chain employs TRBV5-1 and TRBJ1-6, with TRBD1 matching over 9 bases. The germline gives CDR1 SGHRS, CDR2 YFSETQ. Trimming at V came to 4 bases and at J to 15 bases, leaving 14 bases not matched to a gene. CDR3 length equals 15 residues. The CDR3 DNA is TGCGCCAGCAGCCTTACAGGGGGCGAGGGACTAATCCTCCACTTT. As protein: CASSLTGGEGLILHF.

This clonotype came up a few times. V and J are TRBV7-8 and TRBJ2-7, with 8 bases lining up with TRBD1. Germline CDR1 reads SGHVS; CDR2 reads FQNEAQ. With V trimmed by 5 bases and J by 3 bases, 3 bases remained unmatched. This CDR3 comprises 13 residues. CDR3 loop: CASSTGQVYEQYV. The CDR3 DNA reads TGTGCCAGCAGCACGGGACAGGTCTACGAGCAGTACGTC.

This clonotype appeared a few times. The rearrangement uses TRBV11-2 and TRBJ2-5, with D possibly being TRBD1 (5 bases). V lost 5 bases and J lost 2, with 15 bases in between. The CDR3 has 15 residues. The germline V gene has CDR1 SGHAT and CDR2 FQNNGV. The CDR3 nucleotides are TGTGCCAGCAGCGCTCCGCAGGGTAGACAAGAGACCCAGTACTTC. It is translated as CASSAPQGRQETQYF.

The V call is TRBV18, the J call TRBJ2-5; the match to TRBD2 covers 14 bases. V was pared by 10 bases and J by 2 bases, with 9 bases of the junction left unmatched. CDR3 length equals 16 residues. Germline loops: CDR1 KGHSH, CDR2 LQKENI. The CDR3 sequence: CATSGTSGSGQETQYF. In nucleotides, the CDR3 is TGTGCCACCTCCGGGACTAGCGGGAGTGGGCAAGAGACCCAGTACTTC. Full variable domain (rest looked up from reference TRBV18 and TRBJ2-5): NAGVMQNPRHLVRRRGQEARLRCSPMKGHSHVYWYRQLPEEGLKFMVYLQKENIIDESGMPKERFSAEFPKEGPSILRIQQVVRGDSAAYFCATSGTSGSGQETQYFGPGTRLLVL.

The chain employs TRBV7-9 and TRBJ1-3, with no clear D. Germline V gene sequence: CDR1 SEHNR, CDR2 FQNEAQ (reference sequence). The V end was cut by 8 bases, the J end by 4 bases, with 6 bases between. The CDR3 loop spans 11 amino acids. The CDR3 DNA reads TGTGCCAGCGGAGAAGGAAACACCATATATTTT. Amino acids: CASGEGNTIYF.

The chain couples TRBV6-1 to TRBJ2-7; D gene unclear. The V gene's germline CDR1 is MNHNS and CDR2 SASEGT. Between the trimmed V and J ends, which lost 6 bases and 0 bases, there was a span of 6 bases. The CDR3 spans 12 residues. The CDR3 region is CASSPTSYEQYV. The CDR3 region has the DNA TGTGCCAGCAGCCCCACCTCCTACGAGCAGTACGTC.

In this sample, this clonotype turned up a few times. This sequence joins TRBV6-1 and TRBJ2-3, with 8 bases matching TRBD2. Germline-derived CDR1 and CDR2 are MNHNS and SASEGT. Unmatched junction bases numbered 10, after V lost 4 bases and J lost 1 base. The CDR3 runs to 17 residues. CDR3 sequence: CASSAKGKTSGTDTQYF. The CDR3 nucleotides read TGTGCCAGCAGTGCCAAAGGGAAGACTAGCGGCACAGATACGCAGTATTTT.

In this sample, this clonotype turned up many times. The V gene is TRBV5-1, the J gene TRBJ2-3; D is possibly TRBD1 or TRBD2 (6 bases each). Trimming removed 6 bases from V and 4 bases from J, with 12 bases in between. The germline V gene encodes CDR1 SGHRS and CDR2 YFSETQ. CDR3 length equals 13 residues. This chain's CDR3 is CASTEEGADTQYF. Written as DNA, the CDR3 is TGCGCCAGCACCGAGGAGGGGGCAGATACGCAGTATTTT.

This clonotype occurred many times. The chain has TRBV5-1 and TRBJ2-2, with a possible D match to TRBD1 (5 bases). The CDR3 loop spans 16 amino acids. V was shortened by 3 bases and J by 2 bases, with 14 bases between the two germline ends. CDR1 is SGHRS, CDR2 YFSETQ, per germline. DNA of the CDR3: TGCGCCAGCAGCTCCCTAGGGGCGGCCAACACCGGGGAGCTGTTTTTT. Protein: CASSSLGAANTGELFF.

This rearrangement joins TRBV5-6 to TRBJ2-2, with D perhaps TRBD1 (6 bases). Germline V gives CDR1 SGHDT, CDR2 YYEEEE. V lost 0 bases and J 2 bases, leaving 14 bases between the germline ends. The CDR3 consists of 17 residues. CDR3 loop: CASSLGSGTKNTGELFF. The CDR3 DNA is TGTGCCAGCAGCTTGGGCTCCGGGACAAAAAACACCGGGGAGCTGTTTTTT. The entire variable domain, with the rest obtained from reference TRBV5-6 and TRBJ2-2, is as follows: DAGVTQSPTHLIKTRGQQVTLRCSPKSGHDTVSWYQQALGQGPQFIFQYYEEEERQRGNFPDRFSGHQFPNYSSELNVNALLLGDSALYLCASSLGSGTKNTGELFFGEGSRLTVL.

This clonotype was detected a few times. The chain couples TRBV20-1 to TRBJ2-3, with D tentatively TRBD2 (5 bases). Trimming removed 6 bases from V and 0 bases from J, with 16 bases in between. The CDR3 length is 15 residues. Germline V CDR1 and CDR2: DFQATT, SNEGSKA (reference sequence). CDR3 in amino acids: CSATPAVSSTDTQYF. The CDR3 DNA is TGCAGTGCCACTCCAGCGGTTTCTAGCACAGATACGCAGTATTTT.

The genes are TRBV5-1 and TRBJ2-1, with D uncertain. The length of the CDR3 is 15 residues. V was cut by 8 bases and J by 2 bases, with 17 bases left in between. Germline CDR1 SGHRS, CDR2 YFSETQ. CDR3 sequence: CASQIEGSPYNEQFF. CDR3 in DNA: TGCGCCAGTCAGATAGAAGGGTCCCCCTACAATGAGCAGTTCTTC.

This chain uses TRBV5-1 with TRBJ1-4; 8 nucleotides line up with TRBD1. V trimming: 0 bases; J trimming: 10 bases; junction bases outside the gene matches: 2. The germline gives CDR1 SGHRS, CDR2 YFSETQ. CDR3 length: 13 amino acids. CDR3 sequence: CASSLDRGGKLFF. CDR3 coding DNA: TGCGCCAGCAGCTTGGACAGGGGGGGAAAACTGTTTTTT. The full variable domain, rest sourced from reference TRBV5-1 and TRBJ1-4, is KAGVTQTPRYLIKTRGQQVTLSCSPISGHRSVSWYQQTPGQGLQFLFEYFSETQRNKGNFPGRFSGRQFSNSRSEMNVSTLELGDSALYLCASSLDRGGKLFFGSGTQLSVL.

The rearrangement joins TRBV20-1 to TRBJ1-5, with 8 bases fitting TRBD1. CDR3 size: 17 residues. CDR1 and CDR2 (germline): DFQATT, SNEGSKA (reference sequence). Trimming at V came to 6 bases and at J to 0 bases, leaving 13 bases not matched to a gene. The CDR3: CSAQDRGARYSNQPQHF. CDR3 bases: TGCAGTGCCCAAGACAGGGGCGCCCGTTATAGCAATCAGCCCCAGCATTTT.

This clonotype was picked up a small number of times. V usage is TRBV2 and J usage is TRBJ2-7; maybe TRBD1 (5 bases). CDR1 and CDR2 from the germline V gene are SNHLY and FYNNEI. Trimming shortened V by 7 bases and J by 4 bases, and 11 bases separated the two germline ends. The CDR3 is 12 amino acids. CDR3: CASTQGTYEQYV. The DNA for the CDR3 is TGTGCCAGCACGCAGGGCACGTACGAGCAGTACGTC.

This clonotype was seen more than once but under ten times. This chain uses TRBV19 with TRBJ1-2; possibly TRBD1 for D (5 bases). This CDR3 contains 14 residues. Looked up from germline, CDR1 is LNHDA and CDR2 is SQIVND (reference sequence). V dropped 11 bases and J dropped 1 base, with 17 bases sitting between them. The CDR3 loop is CASRMAGDNYGYTF. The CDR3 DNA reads TGTGCCTCACGAATGGCGGGGGATAACTATGGCTACACCTTC. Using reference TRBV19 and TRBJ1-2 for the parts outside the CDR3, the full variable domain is DGGITQSPKYLFRKEGQNVTLSCEQNLNHDAMYWYRQDPGQGLRLIYYSQIVNDFQKGDIAEGYSVSREKKESFPLTVTSAQKNPTAFYLCASRMAGDNYGYTFGSGTRLTVV.

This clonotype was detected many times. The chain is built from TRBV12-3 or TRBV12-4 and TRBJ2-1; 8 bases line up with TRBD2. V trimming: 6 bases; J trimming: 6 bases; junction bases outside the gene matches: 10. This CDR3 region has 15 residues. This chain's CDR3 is CASRIGAGDFNEQFF. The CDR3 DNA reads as TGTGCCAGCAGGATCGGAGCGGGAGATTTCAATGAGCAGTTCTTC.

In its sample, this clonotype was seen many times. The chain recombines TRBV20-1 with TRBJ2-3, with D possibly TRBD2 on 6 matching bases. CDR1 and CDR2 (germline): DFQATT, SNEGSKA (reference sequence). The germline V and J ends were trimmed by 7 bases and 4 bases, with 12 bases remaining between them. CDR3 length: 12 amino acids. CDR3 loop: CSVLGRSDTQYF. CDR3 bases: TGCAGTGTCCTGGGGAGGTCAGATACGCAGTATTTT.

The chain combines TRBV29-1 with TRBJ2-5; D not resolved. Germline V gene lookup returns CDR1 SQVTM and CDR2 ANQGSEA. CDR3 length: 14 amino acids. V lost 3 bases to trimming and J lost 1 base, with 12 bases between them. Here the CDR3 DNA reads TGCAGCGTTGACGCTTGGGTGAGCCAAGAGACCCAGTACTTC. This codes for CSVDAWVSQETQYF.

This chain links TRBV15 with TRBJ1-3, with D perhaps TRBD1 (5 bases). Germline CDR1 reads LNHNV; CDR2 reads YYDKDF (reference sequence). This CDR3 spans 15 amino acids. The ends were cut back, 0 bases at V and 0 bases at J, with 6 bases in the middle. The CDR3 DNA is TGTGCCACCAGCAGAGATAGGGGCTCTGGAAACACCATATATTTT. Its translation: CATSRDRGSGNTIYF.

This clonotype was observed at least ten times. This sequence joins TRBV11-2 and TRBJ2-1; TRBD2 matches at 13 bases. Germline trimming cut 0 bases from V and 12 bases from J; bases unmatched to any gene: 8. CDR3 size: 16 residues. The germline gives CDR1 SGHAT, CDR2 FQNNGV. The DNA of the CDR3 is TGTGCCAGCAGCTTAGATTCGGGGACTAGCGGGAACGGGCAGTTCTTC. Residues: CASSLDSGTSGNGQFF.

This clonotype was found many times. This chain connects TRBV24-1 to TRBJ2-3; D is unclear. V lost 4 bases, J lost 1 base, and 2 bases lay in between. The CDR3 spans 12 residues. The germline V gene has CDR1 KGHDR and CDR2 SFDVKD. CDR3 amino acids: CATSDGTDTQYF. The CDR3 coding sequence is TGTGCCACCAGTGACGGCACAGATACGCAGTATTTT.

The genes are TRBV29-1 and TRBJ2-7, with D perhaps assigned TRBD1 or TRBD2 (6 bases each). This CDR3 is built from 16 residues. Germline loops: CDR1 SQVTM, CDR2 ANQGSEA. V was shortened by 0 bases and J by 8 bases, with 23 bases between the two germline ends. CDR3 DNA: TGCAGCGTTGAAGATGCCCCCTTGCTCGGGGGCGCAAAGCAGTACTTC. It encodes CSVEDAPLLGGAKQYF.

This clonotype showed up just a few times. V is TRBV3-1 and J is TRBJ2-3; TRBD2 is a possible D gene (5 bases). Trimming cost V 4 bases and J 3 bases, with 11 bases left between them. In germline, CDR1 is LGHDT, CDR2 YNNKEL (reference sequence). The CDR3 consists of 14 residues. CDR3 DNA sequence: TGTGCCAGCAGCCCCTTGGACTTTACAGATACGCAGTATTTT. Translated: CASSPLDFTDTQYF.

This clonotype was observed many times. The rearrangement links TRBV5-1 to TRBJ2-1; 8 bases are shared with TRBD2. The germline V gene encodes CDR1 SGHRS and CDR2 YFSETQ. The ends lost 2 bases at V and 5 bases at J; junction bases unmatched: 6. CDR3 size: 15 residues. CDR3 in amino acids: CASSFFTSGDNEQFF. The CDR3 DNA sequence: TGCGCCAGCAGCTTTTTCACTAGCGGCGACAATGAGCAGTTCTTC. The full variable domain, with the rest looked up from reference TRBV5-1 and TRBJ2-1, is KAGVTQTPRYLIKTRGQQVTLSCSPISGHRSVSWYQQTPGQGLQFLFEYFSETQRNKGNFPGRFSGRQFSNSRSEMNVSTLELGDSALYLCASSFFTSGDNEQFFGPGTRLTVL.

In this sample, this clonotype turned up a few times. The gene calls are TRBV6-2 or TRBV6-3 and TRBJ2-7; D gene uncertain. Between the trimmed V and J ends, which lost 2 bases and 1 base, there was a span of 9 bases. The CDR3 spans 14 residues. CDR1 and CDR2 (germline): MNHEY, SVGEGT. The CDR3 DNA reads TGTGCCAGCAGTTACGCGGTCTCGTCCTACGAGCAGTACTTC. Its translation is CASSYAVSSYEQYF.

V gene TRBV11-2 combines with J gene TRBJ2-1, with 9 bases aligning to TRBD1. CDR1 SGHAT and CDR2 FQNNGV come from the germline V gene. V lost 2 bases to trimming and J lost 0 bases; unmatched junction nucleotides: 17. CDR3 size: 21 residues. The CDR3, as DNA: TGTGCCAGCAGCTTACTTGAGACAGGGGGATTATTTCAAAGCTCCTACAATGAGCAGTTCTTC. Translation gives CASSLLETGGLFQSSYNEQFF.

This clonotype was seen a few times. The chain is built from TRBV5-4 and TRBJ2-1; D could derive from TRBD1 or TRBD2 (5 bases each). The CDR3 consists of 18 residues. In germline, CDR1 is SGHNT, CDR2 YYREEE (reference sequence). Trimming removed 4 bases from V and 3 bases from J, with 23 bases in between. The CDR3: CASSVISGPPVGYNEQFF. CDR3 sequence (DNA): TGTGCCAGCAGCGTCATATCGGGACCCCCGGTGGGCTACAATGAGCAGTTCTTC.